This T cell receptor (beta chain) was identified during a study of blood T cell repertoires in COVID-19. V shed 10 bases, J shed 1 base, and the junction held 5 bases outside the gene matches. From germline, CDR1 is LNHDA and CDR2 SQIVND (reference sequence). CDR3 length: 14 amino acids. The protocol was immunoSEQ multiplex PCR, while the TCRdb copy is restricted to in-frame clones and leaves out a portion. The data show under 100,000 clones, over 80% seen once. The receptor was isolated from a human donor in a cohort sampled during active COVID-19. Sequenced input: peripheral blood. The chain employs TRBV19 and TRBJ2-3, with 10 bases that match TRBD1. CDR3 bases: TGTGCCACCGGGGACAGGGGAGGCACAGATACGCAGTATTTT. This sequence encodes CATGDRGGTDTQYF.